This T cell receptor (beta chain) stems from a study of blood T cells in healthy people across ages (dated by TCRdb to about 2015). Concerning the study at large: In model experiments, template switching captured roughly one uniquely barcoded TCR beta cDNA molecule for every two T cells. To avoid experimental bias, donors of different ages were distributed randomly across sequencing lanes. Using deep sequencing normalized with unique cDNA molecular identifiers, the study measured how TCR beta repertoire diversity changes with age. Using the same blood draw, the study looked at two additional independent replicas of 1 million unique cDNA reads for two donors, one aged 18 to 30 and the other aged 80 or older. The donors were divided into four age groups: young (average roughly 15 years), middle-aged (approximately 41), aged (roughly 60) and long-lived (82).

Systemically healthy Caucasian individuals from Russia, 35 to 50 in total and aged about 6 to 100 years, were included as donors. Each donor gave ten milliliters of peripheral blood, collected into EDTA-treated Vacutainer tubes. PBMCs were isolated by Ficoll-Paque density-gradient centrifugation, with at least 6 million obtained per sample. Total RNA, at least 6 micrograms per sample, was extracted from PBMCs with Trizol reagent. Naive CD45RAhigh/CD27high T cell percentages were measured by flow cytometry on a PBMC aliquot from every donor. Receptors were amplified or captured by 5' RACE. The sequencing machine was an Illumina HiSeq 2500. The second PCR ran for about 6 to 12 cycles and used a J-beta primer mix along with a sample-barcoded 5' primer. A template-switch 5' adaptor carrying 12 random nucleotides introduced a unique molecular identifier onto each TCR beta cDNA molecule. Each sample yielded at least 2.5 million CDR3-containing paired-end reads. The Mint cDNA synthesis kit, primed by a TRBC-specific oligonucleotide, was used to synthesize first-strand cDNA from all RNA. Following uracil-DNA glycosylase treatment, all cDNA underwent a first 18-cycle PCR with the universal primers M1SS and BC2_uni_R. Concerning the study's data processing: For normalization, 1 million high-quality reads were randomly selected from each sample, with every read carrying a distinct molecular identifier. Reads sharing molecular identifiers were discarded rather than binned into consensus sequences. MiTCR, with a Q25 quality threshold and the strictest error-elimination algorithm, was used for CDR3 identification, clonotype clustering and error correction. Lower-bound total TCR beta diversity was estimated with a nonparametric unseen species model using Euler transformation. TCRdb reworked the public reads: Q25 trimming with fastp, MiXCR clone assembly, productive beta chains retained. Entries that share a CDR3 protein sequence are merged under the most common genes and DNA. TCRdb's processing, not the study's, gives the V and J calls here. Counted in this sample were hundreds of thousands of distinct CDR3 sequences; approximately 44% of them appeared once. Nearly 20% of the sample rests with the top ten.

As to this clonotype: Its antigen has not been determined. No clone much larger than this one lies a single base away; base qualities are absent.

What the research found in general, with its limitations: Observed TCR beta diversity correlated strongly with the percentage of naive T cells measured by flow cytometry. Observed TCR beta diversity per million T cells fell roughly linearly with age, and a significant reduction was already apparent by age roughly 40. The CMV infection status of donors was not known, potentially confounding age-related changes in expanded clonotypes. Estimates of total diversity based on one million sequenced T cells were regarded as lower bounds and as underestimates. Compared with the aged group, more naive CD4+ T cells, fewer expanded clones and increased TCR diversity were shown by the long-lived group, suggesting age selection. Because profiling used bulk unsorted PBMCs, naive and antigen-experienced compartments could not be compared conclusively.

The CDR3 covers 13 residues, taking in both the cysteine and the phenylalanine. Only the CDR3 DNA is retained, 39 bases long and in frame from the first base. The V and J ends are trimmed by 1 base and 7 bases, leaving 9 bases between them. The germline V gene encodes CDR1 SGHNT and CDR2 YENEEA. Sample: blood. The sequence links TRBV11-3 to TRBJ2-3, with the D gene too uncertain to name. This receptor was identified in a man in his 60s in good health. The sequenced DNA is TGTGCCAGCAGCTTAGGACGGGTCAATACGCAGTATTTT. Its translation reads: CASSLGRVNTQYF.